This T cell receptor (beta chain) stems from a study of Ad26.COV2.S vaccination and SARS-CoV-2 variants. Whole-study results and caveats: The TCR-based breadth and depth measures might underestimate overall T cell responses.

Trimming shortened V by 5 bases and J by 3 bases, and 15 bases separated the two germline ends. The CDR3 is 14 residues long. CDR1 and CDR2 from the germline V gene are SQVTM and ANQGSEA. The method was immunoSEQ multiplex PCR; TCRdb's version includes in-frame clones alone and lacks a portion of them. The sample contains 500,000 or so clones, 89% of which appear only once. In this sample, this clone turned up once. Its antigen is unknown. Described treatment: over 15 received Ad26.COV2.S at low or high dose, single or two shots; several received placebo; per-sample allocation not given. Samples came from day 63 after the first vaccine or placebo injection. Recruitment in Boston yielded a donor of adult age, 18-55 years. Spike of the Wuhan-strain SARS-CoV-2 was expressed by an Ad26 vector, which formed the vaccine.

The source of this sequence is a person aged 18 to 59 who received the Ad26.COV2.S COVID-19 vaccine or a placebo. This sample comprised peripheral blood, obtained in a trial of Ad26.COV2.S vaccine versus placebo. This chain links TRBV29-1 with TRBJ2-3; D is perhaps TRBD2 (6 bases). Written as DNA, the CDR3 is TGCAGCGTTAGAAGGAGGGCAGGAACAGATACGCAGTATTTT. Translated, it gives CSVRRRAGTDTQYF.